Below, one T cell receptor beta chain is given with its context. The germline V gene has CDR1 MDHEN and CDR2 SYDVKM. This CDR3 spans 15 amino acids. Trimming removed 5 bases from V and 8 bases from J; junction bases left unmatched: 15. The data are from a study of cytomegalovirus exposure and HLA in healthy donors. Amplification used 60 Vbeta primers and 13 Jbeta primers. TCRdb keeps only in-frame clones here, not all; method: immunoSEQ multiplex PCR. This table holds fewer than 140,000 clones, approximately 70% found once. The chain combines TRBV28 with TRBJ2-7; 7 positions match TRBD1. The sample comprised PBMCs. This sequence originates from a boy aged 10-17 years in good health and CMV-seronegative. As DNA, the CDR3 is TGTGCCAGCAGTCGATCACAGGGGAGCCGTGGAAAGCAGTACTTC. Translating gives CASSRSQGSRGKQYF.